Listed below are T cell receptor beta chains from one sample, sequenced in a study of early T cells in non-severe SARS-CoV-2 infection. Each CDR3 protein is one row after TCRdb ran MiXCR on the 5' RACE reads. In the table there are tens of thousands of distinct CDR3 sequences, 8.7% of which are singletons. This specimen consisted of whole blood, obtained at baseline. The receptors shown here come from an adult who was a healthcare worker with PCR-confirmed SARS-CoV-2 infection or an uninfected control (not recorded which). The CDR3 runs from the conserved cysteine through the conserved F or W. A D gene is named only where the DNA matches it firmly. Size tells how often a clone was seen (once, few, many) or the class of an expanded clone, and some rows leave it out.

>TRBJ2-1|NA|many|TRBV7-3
TGTGCCAGCAGCGTAGGAGCTGAGCAGTTCTTC
CASSVGAEQFF
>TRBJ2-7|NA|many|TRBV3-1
TGTGCCAGCAGCCAAGAGGGCGACGGTGAGCAGTACTTC
CASSQEGDGEQYF
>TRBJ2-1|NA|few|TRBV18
TGTGCCAGCTCCCCCCTCGGGGGACAGATATTATCCTACAATGAGCAGTTCTTC
CASSPLGGQILSYNEQFF
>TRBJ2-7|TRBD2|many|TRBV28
TGTGCCAGCTGCTATAGCGGGAGACCCTACGAGCAGTACTTC
CASCYSGRPYEQYF
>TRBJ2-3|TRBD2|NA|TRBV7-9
TGTGCCAGCAGCGCGGGACTAGCGGGGCGGCAGTATTTT
CASSAGLAGRQYF
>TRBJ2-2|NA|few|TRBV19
TGTGCCAGTACCGGGACACCCCAATCCGGGGAGCTGTTTTTT
CASTGTPQSGELFF
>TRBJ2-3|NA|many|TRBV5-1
TGCGCCAGCAGCTTGGGGTCCGCTGATACGCAGTATTTT
CASSLGSADTQYF
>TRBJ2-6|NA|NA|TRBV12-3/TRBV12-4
TGTGCCAGCAGTTTAGCCTCAGGGCTCTCTTCTGGGGCCAACGTCCTGACTTTC
CASSLASGLSSGANVLTF
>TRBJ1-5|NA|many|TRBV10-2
TGCGCCAGCAGAAGGGCCATTAATCAGCCCCAGCATTTT
CASRRAINQPQHF
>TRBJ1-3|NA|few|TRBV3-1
TGTGCCAGCAGCCAAGCGGACGGACTCACCATATATTTT
CASSQADGLTIYF
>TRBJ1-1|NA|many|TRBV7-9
TGTGCCAGCAGCTTTACTGAAGCTTTCTTT
CASSFTEAFF
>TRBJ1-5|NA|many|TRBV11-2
TGTGCCAGCAGCTTAGATCAGTCTTATCAGCCCCAGCATTTT
CASSLDQSYQPQHF
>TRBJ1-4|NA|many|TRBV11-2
TGTGCCAGCAGCCCAACAGGGATGACTAATGAAAAACTGTTTTTT
CASSPTGMTNEKLFF
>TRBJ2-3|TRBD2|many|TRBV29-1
TGCAGCGTTGCTTTCCTAGCGGGAGAATCAAATACGCAGTATTTT
CSVAFLAGESNTQYF
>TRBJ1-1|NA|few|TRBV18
TGTGCCAGCTCAGTAACAGGGACAAACACTGAAGCTTTCTTT
CASSVTGTNTEAFF
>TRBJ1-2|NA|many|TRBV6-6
TGTGCCAGCAGTAGGGGTGATATTGGCTACACCTTC
CASSRGDIGYTF
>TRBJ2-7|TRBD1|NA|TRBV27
TGTGCCAGCAGTGCGCCGGGACAGGCAAAGTACGAGCAGTACTTC
CASSAPGQAKYEQYF
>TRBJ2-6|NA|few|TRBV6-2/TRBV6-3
TGTGCCAGCAGTTACTCCCGGGCCCCTGGGGCCAACGTCCTGACTTTC
CASSYSRAPGANVLTF
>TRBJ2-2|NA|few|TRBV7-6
TGTGCCAGCAGCTTAGGGGGACGGGTCACCGGGGAGCTGTTTTTT
CASSLGGRVTGELFF
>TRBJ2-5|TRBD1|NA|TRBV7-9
TGTGCCAGCAGCCGGGGACAGCAAGAGACCCAGTACTTC
CASSRGQQETQYF
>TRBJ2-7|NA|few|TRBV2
TGTGCCTCCTCACCCCGGGGGTCGCGATACGAGCAGTACTTC
CASSPRGSRYEQYF
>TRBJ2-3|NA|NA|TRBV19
TGTGCCAGTAGCCCCGGGGGGCCGCGCACAGATACGCAGTATTTT
CASSPGGPRTDTQYF
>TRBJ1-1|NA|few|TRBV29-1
TGCAGCATTAAAAGGGGGAACACTGAAGCTTTCTTT
CSIKRGNTEAFF
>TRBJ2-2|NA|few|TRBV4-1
TGCGCCAGCAGCCAAGACCCCACGGGAGAGGGGGACACCGGGGAGCTGTTTTTT
CASSQDPTGEGDTGELFF
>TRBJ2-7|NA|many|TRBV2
TGTGCCAGCGCGAGGGACGGCCCCTACGAGCAGTACTTC
CASARDGPYEQYF
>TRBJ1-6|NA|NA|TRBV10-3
TGTGCCATCAGTGAGTCAGAGAATTCACCCCTCCACTTT
CAISESENSPLHF
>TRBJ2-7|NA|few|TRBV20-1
TGCAGTGCTAGAGATCGGGGTAGCGAGCAGTACTTC
CSARDRGSEQYF
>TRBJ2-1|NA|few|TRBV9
TGTGCCAGCAGCGCCGTCAGGGGTAACAATGAGCAGTTCTTC
CASSAVRGNNEQFF
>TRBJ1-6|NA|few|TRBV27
TGTGCCAGCAGCCCCGCACAGTTGAATTCACCCCTCCACTTT
CASSPAQLNSPLHF
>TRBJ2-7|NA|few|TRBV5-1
TGCGCCAGCAGCATCGGGGCTTCCTACGAGCAGTACTTC
CASSIGASYEQYF
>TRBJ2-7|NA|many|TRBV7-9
TGTGCCAGCAGCTCCACAGGTGCCGCCTACGAGCAGTACTTC
CASSSTGAAYEQYF
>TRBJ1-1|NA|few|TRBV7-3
TGTGCCAGCAGCTTAACCCCTACATACACTGAAGCTTTCTTT
CASSLTPTYTEAFF
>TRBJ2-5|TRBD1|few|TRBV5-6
TGTGCCAGCAGCCCCAGGGGGTTTTTGGATAGTCGACAAGAGACCCAGTACTTC
CASSPRGFLDSRQETQYF
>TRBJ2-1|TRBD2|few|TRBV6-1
TGTGCCAGCACCCTGAGCCCGACTAGCGCCAACAATGAGCAGTTCTTC
CASTLSPTSANNEQFF
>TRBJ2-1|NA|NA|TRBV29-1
TGCAGCGTTGAACTAGTCGATGAGCAGTTCTTC
CSVELVDEQFF
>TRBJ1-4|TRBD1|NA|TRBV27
TGTGCCAGCAGTAGGGGACAGGGATATAATGAAAAACTGTTTTTT
CASSRGQGYNEKLFF